What follows are 25 T cell receptor beta chains derived from one specimen sequenced in a study of blood T cells in healthy people across ages. A second about 7 to 12 cycle PCR used barcoded and J-beta primers. TCRdb passed the 5' RACE reads through MiXCR, listing each CDR3 protein once. Among 590,000 or so distinct CDR3 sequences listed, about 28% were seen once. The sequenced material came from blood. Source of these receptors: an elderly woman in good health.

This clonotype was observed a few times. The CDR3 is CASSQEGTGTDTQYF. DNA for the CDR3: TGCGCCAGCAGCCAAGAGGGAACAGGGACAGATACGCAGTATTTT. The genes are TRBV4-3 and TRBJ2-3, with a weak D call TRBD1 (6 bases). Deletions cut 0 bases from V and 3 bases from J, with 10 bases between. From germline, CDR1 is LGHNA and CDR2 YSLEER. This CDR3 spans 15 amino acids.

The gene calls are TRBV20-1 and TRBJ1-6; D is perhaps TRBD1 (5 bases). V was cut by 5 bases and J by 3 bases, with 17 bases left in between. CDR1 is DFQATT, CDR2 SNEGSKA, per germline (reference sequence). The CDR3 is 16 amino acids. Here the CDR3 DNA reads TGCAGTGCTCTCAACGGGGGGGTGGACTATAATTCACCCCTCCACTTT. It translates to CSALNGGVDYNSPLHF.

V is TRBV9 and J is TRBJ1-1; 10 bases fit TRBD1. There are 18 residues in the CDR3. The germline CDR1 and CDR2 sequences are SGDLS and YYNGEE. V lost 2 bases, J lost 0 bases, and 10 bases stayed unmatched. CDR3 sequence (DNA): TGTGCCAGCAGCGTCGGGACAGGGGTCCCAACCTTGAACACTGAAGCTTTCTTT. Amino acid sequence: CASSVGTGVPTLNTEAFF.

The rearrangement links TRBV18 to TRBJ1-1; D perhaps matches TRBD1 (5 bases). The germline V gene encodes CDR1 KGHSH and CDR2 LQKENI. V lost 3 bases and J lost 4, with 15 bases in between. This CDR3 region has 15 residues. The CDR3: CASSPEWGGSTEAFF. The CDR3 region has the DNA TGTGCCAGCTCACCGGAGTGGGGGGGGAGCACTGAAGCTTTCTTT.

This clonotype showed up many times. The V gene is TRBV7-2, the J gene TRBJ2-5; 11 bases line up with TRBD2. The length of the CDR3 is 15 residues. Losses at the gene ends were 5 bases for V and 5 bases for J; bases not matched to a gene: 7. Germline loops: CDR1 SGHTA, CDR2 FQGNSA. The CDR3 spells CASSRLAGPGETQYF. Written as DNA, the CDR3 is TGTGCCAGCAGCAGACTAGCGGGGCCTGGGGAGACCCAGTACTTC.

The genes are TRBV18 and TRBJ1-1; 8 nucleotides line up with TRBD1. J lost 0 bases, V lost 4 bases, and 19 bases had no gene match. Germline-derived CDR1 and CDR2 are KGHSH and LQKENI. This CDR3 contains 20 residues. The CDR3 protein is CASSQDRVAWNLNMNTEAFF. In nucleotides, the CDR3 is TGTGCCAGCTCACAGGACAGGGTGGCTTGGAATCTTAACATGAACACTGAAGCTTTCTTT.

With respect to this clonotype: Just one base apart from a much larger clone, this may be a read error. The rearrangement uses TRBV2 and TRBJ2-1; the match to TRBD2 covers 7 bases. With 7 bases clipped from V and 13 bases from J, the junction kept 10 bases outside the gene matches. Germline CDR1 is SNHLY and CDR2 is FYNNEI. CDR3 length: 12 amino acids. The CDR3 DNA reads TGTGCCAGCACACGGCTAGCGGAGACCCAGTTCTTC. This gives the protein CASTRLAETQFF.

This clonotype was observed at least ten times. The rearrangement links TRBV5-8 to TRBJ1-2; perhaps TRBD1 as D (5 bases). The CDR3 spans 12 residues. V lost 5 bases to trimming and J lost 4 bases, with 9 bases between them. CDR1 is SGHTS, CDR2 YDEGEE, per germline. The CDR3 nucleotides are TGTGCCAGCAGGGGGGTGAGCTATGGCTACACCTTC. Its translation: CASRGVSYGYTF.

In its sample, this clonotype was seen a few times. The rearrangement uses TRBV7-2 and TRBJ2-7; 10 bases are shared with TRBD2. This CDR3 region has 16 residues. V gave up 5 bases and J gave up 0 bases; unmatched junction bases: 7. CDR1 and CDR2 from the germline V gene are SGHTA and FQGNSA. CDR3 protein: CASSTSSGGSSYEQYF. As DNA, the CDR3 is TGTGCCAGCAGCACCTCTAGCGGGGGCAGCTCCTACGAGCAGTACTTC.

This clonotype appeared many times. The gene calls are TRBV6-1 and TRBJ2-7; 7 bases agree with TRBD1. Germline V gene sequence: CDR1 MNHNS, CDR2 SASEGT. There are 15 residues in the CDR3. V lost 4 bases, J lost 0 bases, and 6 bases stayed unmatched. In nucleotides, the CDR3 is TGTGCCAGCAGTGGCCAAGGGGGCCGCTCCTACGAGCAGTACTTC. It translates to CASSGQGGRSYEQYF.

Only a few counts were recorded for this clonotype. V is TRBV20-1 and J is TRBJ1-1; D call uncertain. CDR1 and CDR2 from the germline V gene are DFQATT and SNEGSKA (reference sequence). Trimming took 0 bases from V and 6 from J, leaving 14 bases between them. The CDR3 has 14 amino acids. CDR3 sequence (DNA): TGCAGTGCTAGAGATCTTAAGGGTTTCGCTGAAGCTTTCTTT. It is translated as CSARDLKGFAEAFF.

The chain couples TRBV7-2 to TRBJ2-3; D unclear. With 4 bases removed from V and 7 bases from J, the gap between germline ends came to 12 bases. The length of the CDR3 is 13 residues. Germline CDR1 reads SGHTA; CDR2 reads FQGNSA. DNA for the CDR3: TGTGCCAGCAGCTCGTCAGGAGTAAATACGCAGTATTTT. Translated: CASSSSGVNTQYF.

The chain employs TRBV4-3 and TRBJ2-2; D unresolved. This CDR3 spans 11 amino acids. Germline CDR1 and CDR2: LGHNA and YSLEER. The V end was cut by 3 bases, the J end by 8 bases, with 4 bases between. The CDR3, as DNA: TGCGCCAGCAGCCATCTTGGGGAGCTGTTTTTT. Translation: CASSHLGELFF.

This clonotype appeared many times. The rearrangement uses TRBV10-2 and TRBJ1-5, with TRBD1 identical over 7 bases. Germline V gene data show CDR1 as WSHSY and CDR2 as SAAADI. V lost 6 bases to trimming and J lost 6 bases; unmatched junction nucleotides: 5. This CDR3 is 13 amino acids long. The CDR3 region is CASRATGSQPQHF. The CDR3 nucleotides read TGCGCCAGCAGGGCGACAGGGAGTCAGCCCCAGCATTTT.

CDR3 nucleotide sequence: TGTGCCAGCAGCGGTGGGATAGCCAAAAACATTCAGTACTTC. The encoded protein is CASSGGIAKNIQYF. V usage is TRBV7-9 and J usage is TRBJ2-4, with D hard to call. The germline V gene encodes CDR1 SEHNR and CDR2 FQNEAQ (reference sequence). The CDR3 has 14 residues. V shed 5 bases and J shed 0 bases, with 8 bases lying between them.

The table lists this clonotype with many counts. The chain couples TRBV6-2 or TRBV6-3 to TRBJ2-7; TRBD1 might be the D (6 bases). Trimming cost V 5 bases and J 3 bases, with 14 bases left between them. CDR1 and CDR2 (germline): MNHEY, SVGEGT. This CDR3 has 14 residues. CDR3 residues: CASSTSDRYYEQYF. In DNA form, the CDR3 reads TGTGCCAGCAGTACCTCGGACAGATACTACGAGCAGTACTTC.

This clonotype was seen at least ten times. The J gene is TRBJ1-5, the V gene TRBV2; D gene ambiguous. CDR1 SNHLY and CDR2 FYNNEI come from the germline V gene. The CDR3 extends over 14 amino acids. Trimming left V 1 base short and J 4 bases short, with 8 bases between. This CDR3 is CASSEEAGNQPQHF. The CDR3 nucleotides read TGTGCCAGCAGTGAAGAGGCGGGGAATCAGCCCCAGCATTTT.

J is TRBJ1-1 and V is TRBV29-1; D not certain. CDR3 length equals 13 residues. V was pared by 4 bases and J by 5 bases, with 14 bases between. Germline lookup yields CDR1 SQVTM and CDR2 ANQGSEA. The CDR3: CSVVSGVRTEAFF. The CDR3 nucleotides are TGCAGCGTTGTTTCGGGAGTCCGGACTGAAGCTTTCTTT.

The chain links TRBV7-8 to TRBJ2-3; TRBD2 matches 11 bases. V trimming: 6 bases; J trimming: 2 bases; junction bases outside the gene matches: 13. The germline gives CDR1 SGHVS, CDR2 FQNEAQ. The length of the CDR3 is 18 residues. The CDR3 region has the DNA TGTGCCAGCAGTTTACCGCTCCTAGCGGGAGGATACACAGATACGCAGTATTTT. It specifies CASSLPLLAGGYTDTQYF.

A few counts support this clonotype. V usage is TRBV20-1 and J usage is TRBJ1-6; the D gene is possibly TRBD1 (5 bases). Looked up from germline, CDR1 is DFQATT and CDR2 is SNEGSKA (reference sequence). CDR3 length: 16 residues. Trimming pared 0 bases from V and 8 bases from J, leaving 17 bases between. The CDR3 sequence: CSARDPIRGSDSPLHF. CDR3 nucleotides: TGCAGTGCTAGAGATCCTATTAGGGGCTCTGATTCACCCCTCCACTTT.

Note on this clonotype: A much more abundant neighbour one base away suggests this may be a read error. The V and J genes are TRBV5-1 and TRBJ2-1; D gene ambiguous. There are 16 residues in the CDR3. The germline gives CDR1 SGHRS, CDR2 YFSETQ. The CDR3 DNA reads TGCGTCAGCAGCTCTCTTAGGTTGGGGATGTACAATGAGCAGTTCTTC. Amino acid sequence: CVSSSLRLGMYNEQFF.

This clonotype was seen only a few times. The chain carries TRBV18 and TRBJ1-2; maybe TRBD1 (6 bases). The CDR3 is made up of 13 amino acids. Germline assignment: CDR1 KGHSH and CDR2 LQKENI. V was shortened by 2 bases and J by 6 bases, with 10 bases between the two germline ends. The CDR3 spells CASSPEGGHGYTF. In DNA form, the CDR3 reads TGTGCCAGCTCACCAGAGGGGGGCCATGGCTACACCTTC.

This clonotype was detected ten times or more. The chain employs TRBV5-1 and TRBJ2-3; 7 bases are a match to TRBD2. Per the germline V gene, CDR1 is SGHRS and CDR2 is YFSETQ. Losses at the gene ends were 4 bases for V and 4 bases for J; bases not matched to a gene: 9. This CDR3 comprises 15 residues. CDR3 nucleotide sequence: TGCGCCAGCAGCCGGGGCGGACTAGAGGCAGATACGCAGTATTTT. Amino acids: CASSRGGLEADTQYF. Filled out from reference TRBV5-1 and TRBJ2-3, the complete variable domain reads KAGVTQTPRYLIKTRGQQVTLSCSPISGHRSVSWYQQTPGQGLQFLFEYFSETQRNKGNFPGRFSGRQFSNSRSEMNVSTLELGDSALYLCASSRGGLEADTQYFGPGTRLTVL.

This clonotype was seen many times. This chain joins TRBV6-2 or TRBV6-3 and TRBJ1-2, with D possibly TRBD1 on 5 matching bases. CDR3 length: 13 residues. The V gene lost 2 bases and the J gene lost 4 bases, with 8 bases spanning the gap. Germline V gene sequence: CDR1 MNHEY, CDR2 SVGEGT. In nucleotides, the CDR3 is TGTGCCAGCAGTTACCTTGACAGCTATGGCTACACCTTC. Its protein product is CASSYLDSYGYTF.

In the case of this clonotype: A clone one base away is much larger, so this may be a read error. The chain recombines TRBV20-1 with TRBJ2-1; 12 bases line up with TRBD2. Germline V gene data show CDR1 as DFQATT and CDR2 as SNEGSKA (reference sequence). The CDR3 is made up of 20 amino acids. Trimming cost V 6 bases and J 3 bases; bases outside gene matches: 21. This CDR3 is CSAHMVGTSGGRLFYNEQFF. In DNA form, the CDR3 reads TGCAGTGCCCATATGGTGGGAACTAGCGGGGGGCGTTTATTCTACAATGAGCAGTTCTTC.